This T cell receptor beta chain was sequenced in a study of shared clonotypes between healthy human individuals (dated by TCRdb to about 2020). Regarding the complete study: A couple of women and three men aged 18 to 49 years were included in the cohort. For each donor, CD4 naive and CD4 memory were each run on three plates, CD8 naive on two plates, and CD8 memory on one plate. To estimate repertoire size and how much clonotypes are shared between individuals, the study performed deep sequencing of blood TCR repertoires from five healthy adults. To increase sequencing depth and limit assay-specific biases, TCR repertoire library preparation and sequencing were carried out by different laboratories using diverse techniques. Between about 0.85 and 8.9 billion PBMCs per donor were obtained by leukapheresis. Study-wide findings and limitations: Sharing across four donors was observed for approximately 4.6% of naive CD4, 3.5% of naive CD8, over 2% of memory CD4, and about 0.39% of memory CD8 clonotypes. Pairwise subsampling led to the expectation that sequencing depth would affect the degree of clonotype sharing among donors. Sampling was restricted to blood, and TCR repertoires in tissue are likely to differ from TCR repertoires in blood. Compared with non-shared clonotypes, the clonotypes found in all four sorted-subset donors had higher generation probabilities. Rarefaction of sorted-subset datasets indicated incomplete sequencing despite the large sequencing depth. Naive subsets generally had larger estimated clonotype richness than memory subsets did. Because the study included a small number of donors, the genetic and exposure-history diversity represented was limited.

Using the deep immunoSEQ assay, TCR CDR3 regions were amplified from genomic DNA by multiplex PCR. Extracted genomic DNA from each cell subset was spread evenly across all wells of several immunoSEQ 96-well plates, with each plate serving as a replicate. For sorted subsets, roughly 190 ng of genomic DNA, equivalent to around 30,000 T cell genomes, went into each replicate PCR. Purified libraries were quantified with a Qubit 3.0 fluorometer, sized on a Bioanalyzer 2100, and re-quantified with the KAPA Library Quantification kit. Each immunoSEQ 96-well plate was sequenced on its own single-read 150-cycle Illumina NextSeq 550 flow cell. Per the source publication's procedure: Because only junctional sequences without quality scores were contained in the immunoSEQ output, filtering matching that applied to full-length reads could not be performed. Sequences were annotated with PyIR, a Python wrapper for IgBLAST v1.9, and V/J genes and CDR3 were assigned using IMGT germline references. Reads were filtered out if the reads had weak V/J assignments (E-value above 1e-6), no CDR3, stop codons, out-of-frame junctions, or ambiguous translated residues. V3J clonotypes were defined as sequences sharing the same inferred V gene, J gene, and CDR3 amino acid sequence. The percentage overlap between two repertoires was calculated by dividing the number of shared unique clonotypes by the size of the smaller repertoire. Repertoire richness was assessed with RTK rarefaction, the Chao1 estimator, and Recon v2.1 estimates of unobserved clonotypes. Generation probabilities for all TCRbeta clonotypes obtained by the gDNA method from several donors were computed using OLGA. Drawn from immuneACCESS, this table holds only the in-frame rearrangements with V and J called that TCRdb kept. Clones are partly lost; checked studies trace under half to an unresolved V gene and leave the rest unexplained. V and J calls and clone size are given by that table; D and trimming were obtained from the DNA. A total of roughly 1 million clones appear in this sample, around 76% of them only once. About 1.4% of the sample lies in the top ten.

Comment on this clone: Its antigen remains unidentified. No much larger clone exists at a distance of one base, and base qualities are not known.

The donors were healthy, HIV-negative adults who had no recently reported acute infections or vaccinations. Every donor was a Caucasian adult living in Nashville, Tennessee, USA. CD4+ T cells were enriched through magnetic negative selection, after which naive cells were positively selected on CD45RA and the remaining negative fraction served as the memory subset. After blood collection by leukapheresis, PBMCs were isolated using Ficoll-Histopaque density gradient centrifugation and then cryopreserved in the vapor phase of liquid nitrogen. Analytical flow cytometry was used to check the purity and quantity of each magnetically sorted T cell population. From each sorted fraction, genomic DNA was isolated and quantified by UV absorbance on a Nanodrop 2000c. CDR1 and CDR2 were assigned from the germline V gene (reference sequence) as SGHKS and YYEKEE. The V and J ends are trimmed by 4 bases and 4 bases, leaving 13 bases between them. The CDR3, cysteine through phenylalanine, is 14 amino acids long. Only CDR3 DNA remains: 42 bases, in frame from the first base.

This sequence uses TRBV5-5 and TRBJ2-3; tentative D gene TRBD1, with 6 bases matching. Specimen: memory CD4+ T cells sorted from blood. The sample's cell subset or site label is to be understood as: CD45RA-negative fraction. The sequence was obtained from a man between 18 and 29 years old in good health. CDR3 region: CASSRQTGPDTQYF. The nucleotide sequence is TGTGCCAGCAGCCGACAGACAGGTCCAGATACGCAGTATTTT.